The 27 T cell receptor beta chains reported below all come from one sample, sequenced in a study of long-term antiretroviral therapy in people with HIV. Run at survey level, the immunoSEQ assay was version v3.0. Assay: immunoSEQ multiplex PCR; the TCRdb copy retains only in-frame clones and omits some. The sample has about 28,000 clones, 90% to 95% seen once; the top ten hold around 7.6%. The source was unsorted PBMCs, collected approximately 6.1 years after starting antiretroviral therapy. All receptors derive from a man aged 25-45 years with HIV.

The rearrangement links TRBV6-4 to TRBJ1-2, with D possibly matching TRBD1 (5 bases). The CDR3 contains 12 residues. Germline CDR1 is MRHNA and CDR2 is SNTAGT. The V end lost 2 bases, the J end lost 7 bases, and 8 bases lay between the germline ends. The DNA for the CDR3 is TGTGCCAGCAGTGACCAGGGCGGTGGCTACACCTTC. Residues: CASSDQGGGYTF.

This rearrangement joins TRBV6-4 to TRBJ2-6; D gene unclear. There are 15 residues in the CDR3. Germline assignment: CDR1 MRHNA and CDR2 SNTAGT. Trimming removed 3 bases from V and 0 bases from J, with 6 bases in between. The DNA of the CDR3 is TGTGCCAGCAGTGATTCTAGCTCTGGGGCCAACGTCCTGACTTTC. It translates to CASSDSSSGANVLTF.

In its sample, this clone was seen once. The chain is built from TRBV2 and TRBJ2-2; D may be TRBD2 (6 bases). Germline V gives CDR1 SNHLY, CDR2 FYNNEI. The CDR3 is made up of 15 amino acids. Trimming stripped 7 bases from V and 4 bases from J, with 16 bases between. The DNA of the CDR3 is TGTGCCAGCACTCCCCGGGCCGGGAGCACCGGGGAGCTGTTTTTT. This encodes CASTPRAGSTGELFF.

Only one count was recorded for this clone. This chain links TRBV28 with TRBJ2-7; 7 bases fit TRBD1. CDR1 and CDR2 (germline): MDHEN, SYDVKM. The CDR3 runs to 16 residues. V lost 6 bases and J lost 0; bases outside the gene matches: 11. CDR3 coding DNA: TGTGCCAGCAGGCTCAACTCCGGGACAGCCTCCTACGAGCAGTACTTC. Amino acid sequence: CASRLNSGTASYEQYF.

The V and J genes are TRBV6-6 and TRBJ2-7; a weak D match, TRBD2 (5 bases). Germline V CDR1 and CDR2: MNHNY, SVGAGI (reference sequence). The CDR3 totals 14 residues. V lost 0 bases, J lost 2 bases, and 8 bases lay in between. The CDR3 loop reads CASSYSGIPYEQYF. DNA of the CDR3: TGTGCCAGCAGTTACTCCGGGATCCCCTACGAGCAGTACTTC.

The chain has TRBV11-2 and TRBJ1-4; weak D call: TRBD1 (5 bases). V lost 3 bases to trimming and J lost 6 bases, with 8 bases between them. Germline lookup yields CDR1 SGHAT and CDR2 FQNNGV. This CDR3 is built from 13 residues. Written as DNA, the CDR3 is TGTGCCAGCAGCTTTCGAGGGGATGAAAAACTGTTTTTT. Translated, it gives CASSFRGDEKLFF.

As concerns this clone: The junction does not match germline at one end; this may be a read error. This rearrangement joins TRBV6-6 to TRBJ2-7; 7 bases fit TRBD1. This CDR3 has 16 residues. The germline V gene encodes CDR1 MNHNY and CDR2 SVGAGI (reference sequence). CDR3: CASSSYGLDRDSSLTF. The CDR3 DNA reads as TGTGCCAGCAGTTCATACGGCCTCGACAGGGATAGTAGTCTGACCTTC.

J is TRBJ1-2 and V is TRBV19; D remains ambiguous. CDR1 is LNHDA and CDR2 is SQIVND in the germline V gene (reference sequence). This CDR3 has 13 residues. V shed 5 bases and J shed 2 bases, with 9 bases lying between them. The CDR3 protein is CASSVDENYGYTF. As DNA, the CDR3 is TGTGCCAGTAGTGTTGATGAGAACTATGGCTACACCTTC.

The chain links TRBV6-6 to TRBJ1-1; D may be TRBD1 (6 bases). CDR1 and CDR2 (germline): MNHNY, SVGAGI (reference sequence). CDR3 size: 12 residues. Trimming stripped 7 bases from V and 4 bases from J, with 10 bases between. The DNA of the CDR3 is TGTGCCAGCACAGGGGTAAGCACTGAAGCTTTCTTT. This gives the protein CASTGVSTEAFF.

The rearrangement links TRBV6-5 to TRBJ2-7; TRBD1 agrees at 10 bases. The CDR3 has 12 amino acids. CDR1 is MNHEY and CDR2 is SVGAGI in the germline V gene. Trimming cost V 6 bases and J 6 bases; bases outside gene matches: 2. The CDR3 coding sequence is TGTGCCAGCAGGTGGACAGGGGGCGAGCAGTACTTC. This sequence encodes CASRWTGGEQYF.

This chain uses TRBV21-1 with TRBJ2-5; TRBD2 was called by the table and not checked on the DNA. TRBV21-1 is tagged as a pseudogene. The CDR3 runs 16 residues. CDR3 in DNA: TGTGCCAGCAGCAATATTTCGGGTGTCACAAGTGAGACCCAGTACTTC. It translates to CASSNISGVTSETQYF.

The J gene is TRBJ1-5, the V gene TRBV30; TRBD1 agrees at 9 bases. This CDR3 comprises 15 residues. Germline V gives CDR1 GTSNPN, CDR2 SVGIG (reference sequence). J gave up 6 bases and V 5 bases, and 11 bases lay outside the gene matches. The CDR3 nucleotides are TGTGCCTGGTCCTTCAACAGGGGGCAAGGTCAGCCCCAGCATTTT. Residues: CAWSFNRGQGQPQHF.

This chain connects TRBV9 to TRBJ1-2; D may be TRBD1 (5 bases). Germline CDR1 and CDR2: SGDLS and YYNGEE. Trimming stripped 0 bases from V and 0 bases from J, with 21 bases between. CDR3 length: 19 amino acids. The CDR3 DNA is TGTGCCAGCAGCGTAGATCTTGGAGGGTTTCAGGGAGCTAACTATGGCTACACCTTC. Translating gives CASSVDLGGFQGANYGYTF.

Note on this clone: Germline and junction disagree at one end, which may indicate a read error. The chain uses TRBV7-7 and TRBJ1-5; 7 bases align to TRBD1. The CDR3 sequence is 17 residues long. Germline values: CDR1 SSHAT, CDR2 FNYEAQ (reference sequence). This chain's CDR3 is CASSLEWRGLSNQPQHF. For the CDR3, the DNA is TGTGCTAGCAGCTTAGAGTGGAGGGGGCTAAGTAATCAGCCCCAGCATTTT.

The sample holds one count of this clone. The CDR3 coding sequence is TGTGCCATCAAGGGACAGGGGGACACCGGGGAGCTGTTTTTT. It codes for CAIKGQGDTGELFF. The J gene is TRBJ2-2, the V gene TRBV10-3, with 11 bases aligning to TRBD1. CDR1 and CDR2 from the germline V gene are ENHRY and SYGVKD. This CDR3 region has 14 residues. V trimming: 7 bases; J trimming: 3 bases; junction bases outside the gene matches: 1.

V is TRBV11-2 and J is TRBJ1-1; 7 bases agree with TRBD1. After removal of 4 bases from V and 6 bases from J, the junction contained 20 bases not matched to a gene. CDR3 size: 18 residues. Germline CDR1 and CDR2: SGHAT and FQNNGV. The chain's CDR3 is CASSSRAGQRGYVSEAFF. The DNA of the CDR3 is TGTGCCAGCAGCTCGCGGGCGGGACAGAGGGGTTATGTTTCTGAAGCTTTCTTT.

Only one count was recorded for this clone. This chain links TRBV6-1 with TRBJ1-5, with D perhaps TRBD1 (5 bases). This CDR3 spans 15 amino acids. V lost 6 bases and J lost 0, with 12 bases in between. Germline values: CDR1 MNHNS, CDR2 SASEGT. The CDR3 here is CASSPDNYSNQPQHF. The CDR3 nucleotides read TGTGCCAGCAGCCCGGACAACTATAGCAATCAGCCCCAGCATTTT.

The rearrangement joins TRBV5-4 to TRBJ1-2; no clear D gene. CDR1 is SGHNT, CDR2 YYREEE, per germline (reference sequence). The CDR3 length is 15 residues. V shed 0 bases and J shed 6 bases, with 15 bases lying between them. The CDR3 nucleotides are TGTGCCAGCAGCTTGGATTTTTGGGAGGGAGATGGCTACACCTTC. Translating it yields CASSLDFWEGDGYTF.

The chain joins TRBV19 to TRBJ1-3; D is undetermined. V was pared by 11 bases and J by 10 bases, with 15 bases between. The CDR3 length is 11 residues. Germline assignment: CDR1 LNHDA and CDR2 SQIVND (reference sequence). This CDR3 reads CASNLGLTIYF. The DNA for the CDR3 is TGTGCCTCAAACCTGGGATTGACCATATATTTT.

This clone occurred a few times. The chain employs TRBV4-1 and TRBJ2-7; 9 bases agree with TRBD2. After removal of 0 bases from V and 4 bases from J, the junction contained 7 bases not matched to a gene. Germline V gives CDR1 MGHRA, CDR2 YSYEKL. The CDR3 covers 16 residues. CDR3 coding DNA: TGCGCCAGCAGCCAAGATTTTAGCGGGGGCTTGTACGAGCAGTACTTC. Protein sequence: CASSQDFSGGLYEQYF.

The V gene is TRBV9, the J gene TRBJ2-7, with a weak D call TRBD1 (6 bases). The germline V and J ends were trimmed by 3 bases and 2 bases, with 12 bases remaining between them. CDR1 and CDR2 from the germline V gene are SGDLS and YYNGEE. The CDR3 extends over 14 amino acids. CDR3 loop: CASSAYREPYEQYF. The CDR3 nucleotides read TGTGCCAGCAGCGCGTACAGGGAGCCCTACGAGCAGTACTTC.

This chain connects TRBV5-8 to TRBJ1-5, with a weak D call TRBD1 (6 bases). In germline, CDR1 is SGHTS, CDR2 YDEGEE. The length of the CDR3 is 18 residues. V lost 4 bases, J lost 6 bases, and 26 bases lay in between. The CDR3 reads CASSLRWRGALGPQPQHF. The CDR3 region has the DNA TGTGCCAGCAGCCTCCGATGGCGGGGGGCGCTTGGTCCTCAGCCCCAGCATTTT.

This chain joins TRBV5-1 and TRBJ2-7; 12 positions match TRBD2. The junction had 10 bases not matched to a gene; V was cut back by 0 bases and J by 0 bases. The CDR3 sequence is 19 residues long. Germline CDR1 SGHRS, CDR2 YFSETQ. The CDR3: CASSLGTGTSGFSSYEQYF. CDR3 nucleotides: TGCGCCAGCAGCTTGGGCACCGGGACTAGCGGGTTTAGCTCCTACGAGCAGTACTTC.

This clone came up once. The CDR3 loop is CASSYSLGLRNTIYF. The CDR3 DNA is TGTGCCAGCAGTTACTCTCTGGGGCTGAGAAACACCATATATTTT. This chain uses TRBV6-5 with TRBJ1-3; D is perhaps TRBD1 (5 bases). The CDR3 is 15 residues long. V shed 0 bases and J shed 5 bases, with 11 bases lying between them. The V gene's germline CDR1 is MNHEY and CDR2 SVGAGI.

The genes are TRBV9 and TRBJ1-2; 8 nucleotides align to TRBD1. The CDR3 totals 14 residues. V gave up 8 bases and J gave up 3 bases; unmatched junction bases: 9. Germline V gives CDR1 SGDLS, CDR2 YYNGEE. The CDR3 DNA reads as TGTGCCAGTCGAGGGGGACAGGACTACTATGGCTACACCTTC. This encodes CASRGGQDYYGYTF.

V gene TRBV18 combines with J gene TRBJ1-4; D unresolved. Germline CDR1 is KGHSH and CDR2 is LQKENI. V lost 4 bases to trimming and J lost 2 bases, with 5 bases between them. The CDR3 loop spans 13 amino acids. CDR3 coding DNA: TGTGCCAGCTCACAGGGCACTAATGAAAAACTGTTTTTT. It translates to CASSQGTNEKLFF.

The chain employs TRBV19 and TRBJ2-3; 7 nucleotides match TRBD2. CDR3 length equals 14 residues. V shed 4 bases and J 2 bases; nucleotides not matched to a gene: 3. From germline, CDR1 is LNHDA and CDR2 SQIVND (reference sequence). The CDR3 spells CASSKRELTDTQYF. The CDR3 region has the DNA TGTGCCAGTAGTAAGCGGGAACTCACAGATACGCAGTATTTT. The entire variable domain, with the rest obtained from reference TRBV19 and TRBJ2-3, is as follows: DGGITQSPKYLFRKEGQNVTLSCEQNLNHDAMYWYRQDPGQGLRLIYYSQIVNDFQKGDIAEGYSVSREKKESFPLTVTSAQKNPTAFYLCASSKRELTDTQYFGPGTRLTVL.